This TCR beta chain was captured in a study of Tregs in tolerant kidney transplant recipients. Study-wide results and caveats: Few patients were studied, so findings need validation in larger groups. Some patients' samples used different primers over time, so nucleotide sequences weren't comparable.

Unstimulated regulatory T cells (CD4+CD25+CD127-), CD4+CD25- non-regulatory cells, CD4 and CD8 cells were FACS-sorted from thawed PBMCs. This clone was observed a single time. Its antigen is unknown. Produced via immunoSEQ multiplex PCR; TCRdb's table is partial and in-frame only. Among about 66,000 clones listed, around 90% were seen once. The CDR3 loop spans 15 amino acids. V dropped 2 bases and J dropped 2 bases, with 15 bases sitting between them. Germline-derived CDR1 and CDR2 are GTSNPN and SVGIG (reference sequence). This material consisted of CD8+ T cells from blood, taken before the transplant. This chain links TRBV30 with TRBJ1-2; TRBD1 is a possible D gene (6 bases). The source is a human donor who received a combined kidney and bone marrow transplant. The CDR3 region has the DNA TGTGCCTGGAGTTCACCGGGACACCTAAACTATGGCTACACCTTC. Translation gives CAWSSPGHLNYGYTF.